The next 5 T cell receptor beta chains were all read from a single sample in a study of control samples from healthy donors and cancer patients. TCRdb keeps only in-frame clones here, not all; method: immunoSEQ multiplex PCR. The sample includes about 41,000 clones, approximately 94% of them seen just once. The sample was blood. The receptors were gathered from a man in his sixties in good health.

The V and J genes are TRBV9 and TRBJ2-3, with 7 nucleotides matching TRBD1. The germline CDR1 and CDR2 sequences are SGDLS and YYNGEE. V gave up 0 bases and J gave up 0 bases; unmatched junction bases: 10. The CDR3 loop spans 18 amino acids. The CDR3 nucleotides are TGTGCCAGCAGCGTAGTTGGAACGGGACAGCAAAGCACAGATACGCAGTATTTT. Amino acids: CASSVVGTGQQSTDTQYF.

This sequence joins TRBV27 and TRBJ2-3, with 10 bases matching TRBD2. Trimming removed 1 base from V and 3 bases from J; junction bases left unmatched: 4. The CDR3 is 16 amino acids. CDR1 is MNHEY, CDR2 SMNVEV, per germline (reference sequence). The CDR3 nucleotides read TGTGCCAGCAGTTTATTTCTAGCGGGAGCAACAGATACGCAGTATTTT. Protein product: CASSLFLAGATDTQYF.

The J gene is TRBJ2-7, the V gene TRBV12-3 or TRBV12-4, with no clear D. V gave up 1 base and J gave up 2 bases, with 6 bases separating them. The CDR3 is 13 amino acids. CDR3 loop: CASSLGYTYEQYF. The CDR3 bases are TGTGCCAGCAGTTTAGGCTATACCTACGAGCAGTACTTC.

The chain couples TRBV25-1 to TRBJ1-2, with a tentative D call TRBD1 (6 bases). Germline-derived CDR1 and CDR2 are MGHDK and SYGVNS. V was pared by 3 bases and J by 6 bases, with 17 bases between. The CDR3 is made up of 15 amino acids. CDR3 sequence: CASSDPRGDLDGYTF. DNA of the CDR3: TGTGCCAGCAGTGACCCTAGGGGGGACTTGGATGGCTACACCTTC.

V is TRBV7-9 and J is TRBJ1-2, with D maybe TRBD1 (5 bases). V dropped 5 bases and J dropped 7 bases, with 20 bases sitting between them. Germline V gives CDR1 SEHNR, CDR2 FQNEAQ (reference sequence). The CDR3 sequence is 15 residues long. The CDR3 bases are TGTGCCAGCAGCCCATACCCGGGACCCGGTGGTGGCTACACCTTC. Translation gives CASSPYPGPGGGYTF.